This section outlines one T cell receptor (beta chain) sequence together with its context. This CDR3 comprises 12 residues. V shed 4 bases and J shed 4 bases, with 6 bases lying between them. Looked up from germline, CDR1 is SGHNT and CDR2 is YYREEE (reference sequence). The data derive from a study of OX40 agonist ivuxolimab in advanced cancers. Across the whole study: The patients received ivuxolimab by intravenous route every 2 weeks at 0.01 to 10 mg/kg.

The protocol was immunoSEQ multiplex PCR, while the TCRdb copy is restricted to in-frame clones and leaves out a portion. The table lists under 65,000 clones, roughly nine tenths of them singletons, with approximately 18% in the top ten. The rearrangement uses TRBV5-4 and TRBJ1-3; D gene uncertain. The receptor was isolated from an adult with an advanced solid tumor such as melanoma, head and neck, liver or kidney cancer. Sequenced material: CD4+ or CD8+ T cells sorted from blood, taken in a trial of the OX40 agonist ivuxolimab. CDR3 coding DNA: TGTGCCAGCAGCCTCAGCGGAAACACCATATATTTT. Its translation: CASSLSGNTIYF.